What follows are 26 T cell receptor beta chains derived from one specimen sequenced in a study of human T cells and chemical hapten exposure. In TCRdb, the RACE reads were re-called with MiXCR into one record per CDR3 protein. The sample has approximately 80,000 distinct CDR3 sequences, roughly 7.2% seen once. Time point described: patch test 1, 2 weeks after DPC sensitization. Treatment: therapeutic diphenylcyclopropenone sensitization with weekly scalp DPC. The sample in question was whole blood, obtained in connection with sensitization to the hapten diphenylcyclopropenone (DPC). These receptors all stem from a woman under 40 with alopecia areata. Some clones in this sample may be carry-over from other donors' samples.

This clonotype was counted many times. This chain connects TRBV18 to TRBJ1-1; 7 nucleotides agree with TRBD1. The germline CDR1 and CDR2 sequences are KGHSH and LQKENI. The CDR3 runs 16 residues. The trim removed 3 bases at V and 10 bases at J, leaving 17 bases unmatched. CDR3 sequence reads: CASSPVVGRGYEVAFF. CDR3 DNA: TGTGCCAGCTCACCGGTGGTTGGCAGGGGGTACGAAGTAGCTTTCTTT. Variable domain in full (rest from reference TRBV18 and TRBJ1-1): NAGVMQNPRHLVRRRGQEARLRCSPMKGHSHVYWYRQLPEEGLKFMVYLQKENIIDESGMPKERFSAEFPKEGPSILRIQQVVRGDSAAYFCASSPVVGRGYEVAFFGQGTRLTVV.

This clonotype was detected ten times or more. J is TRBJ2-5 and V is TRBV29-1, with TRBD1 matching over 9 bases. Germline V lookup: CDR1 SQVTM, CDR2 ANQGSEA. The CDR3 is 14 residues long. V lost 4 bases to trimming and J lost 2 bases; unmatched junction nucleotides: 5. The CDR3 protein is CSVVGTGSQETQYF. CDR3 nucleotide sequence: TGCAGCGTTGTAGGGACAGGGTCTCAAGAGACCCAGTACTTC.

In this sample, this clonotype turned up many times. V gene TRBV19 combines with J gene TRBJ1-1; D is possibly TRBD1 (5 bases). Per germline, CDR1 LNHDA and CDR2 SQIVND (reference sequence). The CDR3 contains 15 residues. The V end lost 9 bases, the J end lost 0 bases, and 17 bases lay between the germline ends. CDR3 nucleotides: TGTGCCAGCACCCCTTGGGAGGGGATGAACACTGAAGCTTTCTTT. It yields the protein CASTPWEGMNTEAFF.

The rearrangement joins TRBV4-1 to TRBJ1-1, with D possibly matching TRBD1 (5 bases). The CDR3 consists of 16 residues. Deletions cut 4 bases from V and 3 bases from J, with 18 bases between. Germline CDR1 reads MGHRA; CDR2 reads YSYEKL. The DNA of the CDR3 is TGCGCCAGCAGCCCTGGGGGAGGGTCCGGTGACACTGAAGCTTTCTTT. Translation: CASSPGGGSGDTEAFF.

At least ten counts were recorded for this clonotype. The rearrangement links TRBV20-1 to TRBJ1-2; no clear D. The CDR3 is 11 amino acids. Germline CDR1 reads DFQATT; CDR2 reads SNEGSKA (reference sequence). The CDR3 nucleotides read TGCAGCTCAGCCCCACCCCATGGCTACACCTTC. It translates to CSSAPPHGYTF.

This clonotype was detected a few times. V is TRBV20-1 and J is TRBJ1-1; D uncertain. Germline V lookup: CDR1 DFQATT, CDR2 SNEGSKA (reference sequence). The V end was cut by 3 bases, the J end by 4 bases, with 12 bases between. This CDR3 comprises 13 residues. The CDR3 protein is CSASRGRGTEAFF. CDR3 nucleotide sequence: TGCAGTGCTAGTCGAGGGCGGGGCACTGAAGCTTTCTTT.

J is TRBJ1-1 and V is TRBV5-1, with D hard to call. The CDR3 has 14 amino acids. Germline V lookup: CDR1 SGHRS, CDR2 YFSETQ. Trimming shortened V by 0 bases and J by 4 bases, and 10 bases separated the two germline ends. The CDR3 nucleotides read TGCGCCAGCAGCTTGGTTCCAGGCACCACTGAAGCTTTCTTT. Protein: CASSLVPGTTEAFF.

This clonotype has a count of ten or more. The rearrangement joins TRBV7-3 to TRBJ1-1, with 8 bases fitting TRBD1. This CDR3 comprises 14 residues. V dropped 6 bases and J dropped 0; count of bases not matched to a gene: 3. CDR1 and CDR2 (germline): SGHTA, FQGTGA. The CDR3 DNA reads as TGTGCCAGCAGTGGACAGGGACTGAACACTGAAGCTTTCTTT. It specifies CASSGQGLNTEAFF.

This clonotype was detected a few times. The chain joins TRBV5-4 to TRBJ1-1; 7 bases map to TRBD1. There are 16 residues in the CDR3. Germline lookup yields CDR1 SGHNT and CDR2 YYREEE (reference sequence). V dropped 4 bases and J dropped 0; count of bases not matched to a gene: 9. CDR3 coding DNA: TGTGCCAGCAGCAAGGGGACAGAGGCTATGAACACTGAAGCTTTCTTT. Translation: CASSKGTEAMNTEAFF. Filled out from reference TRBV5-4 and TRBJ1-1, the complete variable domain reads ETGVTQSPTHLIKTRGQQVTLRCSSQSGHNTVSWYQQALGQGPQFIFQYYREEENGRGNFPPRFSGLQFPNYSSELNVNALELDDSALYLCASSKGTEAMNTEAFFGQGTRLTVV.

A few counts support this clonotype. The V call is TRBV20-1, the J call TRBJ1-5; possible D gene TRBD1, 5 bases. In germline, CDR1 is DFQATT, CDR2 SNEGSKA (reference sequence). This CDR3 is built from 14 residues. V gave up 3 bases and J gave up 6 bases, with 15 bases separating them. CDR3 sequence reads: CSARNRRGSQPQHF. The CDR3 coding sequence is TGCAGTGCTAGGAACCGGAGGGGCAGTCAGCCCCAGCATTTT.

In the case of this clonotype: A much bigger clone sits one base away, suggesting this may be a read error. V gene TRBV7-9 combines with J gene TRBJ1-5; 11 nucleotides line up with TRBD1. J was trimmed by 4 bases and V by 7 bases; bases with no gene match: 12. CDR3 length: 17 amino acids. Germline CDR1 and CDR2: SEHNR and FQNEAQ (reference sequence). The CDR3 sequence: CASTPGQGATRNQPQHF. Here the CDR3 DNA reads TGTGCCAGCACCCCAGGACAGGGGGCGACTAGGAATCAGCCCCAGCATTTT. The full variable domain, rest sourced from reference TRBV7-9 and TRBJ1-5, is DTGVSQNPRHKITKRGQNVTFRCDPISEHNRLYWYRQTLGQGPEFLTYFQNEAQLEKSRLLSDRFSAERPKGSFSTLEIQRTEQGDSAMYLCASTPGQGATRNQPQHFGDGTRLSIL.

V and J are TRBV12-3 or TRBV12-4 and TRBJ1-6; 7 bases are a match to TRBD1. The CDR3 loop spans 14 amino acids. V gave up 5 bases and J gave up 10 bases; unmatched junction bases: 8. The CDR3 sequence is CASSPMTGLSPLHF. CDR3 nucleotide sequence: TGTGCCAGCAGTCCCATGACAGGGTTATCACCCCTCCACTTT.

This chain joins TRBV2 and TRBJ1-1; 8 positions agree with TRBD1. The V and J ends lost 8 bases and 10 bases, in that order; junction bases with no gene match: 12. Germline V gene data show CDR1 as SNHLY and CDR2 as FYNNEI. The CDR3 length is 13 residues. The CDR3 nucleotides are TGTGCCAGCGGCCGGGACAGGAAAGTCCTAGCTTTCTTT. It is translated as CASGRDRKVLAFF.

The table lists this clonotype with a few counts. The rearrangement uses TRBV12-3 or TRBV12-4 and TRBJ2-3; D call uncertain. V lost 5 bases to trimming and J lost 4 bases, with 16 bases between them. The CDR3 covers 15 residues. As DNA, the CDR3 is TGTGCCAGCAGTCCCCCTGGAGTCCCCCCAGATACGCAGTATTTT. Translating gives CASSPPGVPPDTQYF.

Of note for this clonotype: Possible read error: a much larger clone is one base away. This sequence joins TRBV3-1 and TRBJ2-3, with D unclear. CDR1 LGHDT and CDR2 YNNKEL come from the germline V gene (reference sequence). The CDR3 has 15 amino acids. V dropped 2 bases and J dropped 1 base, with 10 bases sitting between them. CDR3 sequence reads: CASSQNCLGTDTQYF. CDR3 nucleotide sequence: TGTGCCAGCAGCCAAAACTGTTTGGGCACAGATACGCAGTATTTT.

This clonotype was seen at least ten times. The chain employs TRBV6-6 and TRBJ2-3, with D uncertain. From germline, CDR1 is MNHNY and CDR2 SVGAGI (reference sequence). The CDR3 covers 17 residues. Trimming took off 0 bases at V and 2 bases at J, with 15 bases between the two ends. In DNA form, the CDR3 reads TGTGCCAGCAGTTACTCAGGTGGCATGGGGTACACAGATACGCAGTATTTT. Protein: CASSYSGGMGYTDTQYF.

The V and J genes are TRBV6-5 and TRBJ1-2, with D possibly TRBD1 on 6 matching bases. The V gene lost 7 bases and the J gene lost 1 base, with 13 bases spanning the gap. Germline V gene data show CDR1 as MNHEY and CDR2 as SVGAGI. This CDR3 spans 14 amino acids. The CDR3 sequence: CASTSGVRNYGYTF. CDR3 bases: TGTGCCAGCACCTCAGGGGTACGTAACTATGGCTACACCTTC.

This clonotype has a handful of counts. This chain connects TRBV20-1 to TRBJ2-3; D is ambiguous. The length of the CDR3 is 14 residues. CDR1 is DFQATT, CDR2 SNEGSKA, per germline (reference sequence). Trimming cost V 3 bases and J 2 bases, with 12 bases left between them. The CDR3 is CSARPRQLTDTQYF. DNA of the CDR3: TGCAGTGCTAGGCCCCGCCAGCTCACAGATACGCAGTATTTT.

This clonotype showed up just a few times. The V and J genes are TRBV2 and TRBJ2-3; D might be TRBD1 (6 bases). Germline V gene sequence: CDR1 SNHLY, CDR2 FYNNEI. The V and J ends lost 6 bases and 3 bases respectively, with 19 bases between them. This CDR3 is built from 16 residues. The CDR3 loop is CASSGRSAGTTDTQYF. CDR3 nucleotides: TGTGCCAGCAGCGGCCGCTCGGCAGGGACAACAGATACGCAGTATTTT.

This clonotype was counted between two and nine times. One junction end does not reproduce the germline sequence, and a read error may be involved. This chain uses TRBV12-3 or TRBV12-4 with TRBJ2-1, with a weak D call TRBD2 (6 bases). The length of the CDR3 is 13 residues. The CDR3 coding sequence is TGTGTCAGCAGCCCGGCGGGGCCCCATGAGCAGTTCTTC. This sequence encodes CVSSPAGPHEQFF.

This clonotype was found a few times. The rearrangement links TRBV6-6 to TRBJ1-6; D is possibly TRBD1 (5 bases). CDR1 and CDR2 from the germline V gene are MNHNY and SVGAGI (reference sequence). The CDR3 length is 17 residues. Trimming removed 6 bases at V and 5 bases at J, with 20 bases between. CDR3: CASSPDQGGADNSPLHF. The CDR3 bases are TGTGCCAGCAGCCCCGACCAGGGAGGGGCGGATAATTCACCCCTCCACTTT.

The rearrangement joins TRBV30 to TRBJ2-5; D is unclear. This CDR3 is built from 12 residues. Germline V gene sequence: CDR1 GTSNPN, CDR2 SVGIG (reference sequence). Trimming shortened V by 5 bases and J by 5 bases, and 12 bases separated the two germline ends. CDR3 amino acids: CAWGGGWETQYF. CDR3 bases: TGTGCCTGGGGTGGTGGATGGGAGACCCAGTACTTC.

The table lists this clonotype with many counts. The chain couples TRBV6-1 to TRBJ2-3, with 10 bases identical to TRBD2. The CDR3 loop spans 17 amino acids. V lost 2 bases, J lost 2 bases, and 7 bases stayed unmatched. Germline lookup yields CDR1 MNHNS and CDR2 SASEGT. This CDR3 reads CASSEWSSGGFTDTQYF. The CDR3 nucleotides are TGTGCCAGCAGTGAATGGTCTAGCGGGGGATTCACAGATACGCAGTATTTT.

This clonotype was recorded at least ten times. The J gene is TRBJ1-1, the V gene TRBV7-2; D ambiguous. The CDR3 totals 12 residues. Trimming shortened V by 3 bases and J by 1 base, and 3 bases separated the two germline ends. In germline, CDR1 is SGHTA, CDR2 FQGNSA. The CDR3, as DNA: TGTGCCAGCAGCTTCGGGAACACTGAAGCTTTCTTT. Its protein product is CASSFGNTEAFF.

This clonotype was found a few times. This chain connects TRBV4-1 to TRBJ2-5; 7 nucleotides align to TRBD2. Germline lookup yields CDR1 MGHRA and CDR2 YSYEKL. After removal of 6 bases from V and 1 base from J, the junction contained 8 bases not matched to a gene. The CDR3 extends over 15 amino acids. DNA for the CDR3: TGCGCCAGCAGGCCCCTGGGGGGGGGCCAAGAGACCCAGTACTTC. It yields the protein CASRPLGGGQETQYF.

This chain joins TRBV5-1 and TRBJ2-5; 8 bases are a match to TRBD2. The germline V gene has CDR1 SGHRS and CDR2 YFSETQ. V was clipped by 2 bases and J by 5 bases; unmatched bases: 8. The CDR3 runs to 15 residues. The CDR3 DNA reads TGCGCCAGCAGCTTTGGGACTAGTAGGGTGGAGACCCAGTACTTC. Encoded protein: CASSFGTSRVETQYF.